Listed here are 20 T cell receptor beta chains from one sample, sequenced in a study of T cell responses to AZD1222 COVID-19 vaccine. The data were produced by immunoSEQ multiplex PCR, yet TCRdb's version contains in-frame clones alone and is incomplete. The data contain roughly 130,000 clones, roughly nine tenths of them singletons. Material: peripheral blood, obtained on day 0 of AZD1222 vaccination. Source of these receptors: an adult in good health.

The CDR3 DNA follows: TGCAGTGCTAGTGGGGAGAGAAGTAACTCCTACGAGCAGTACTTC. Translation: CSASGERSNSYEQYF. This rearrangement joins TRBV20-1 to TRBJ2-7, with D possibly being TRBD2 (5 bases). Germline CDR1 DFQATT, CDR2 SNEGSKA (reference sequence). The germline V and J ends were trimmed by 3 bases and 0 bases, with 15 bases remaining between them. CDR3 length: 15 amino acids.

The rearrangement links TRBV2 to TRBJ1-1; D gene unclear. Germline V gives CDR1 SNHLY, CDR2 FYNNEI. The CDR3 covers 12 residues. Trimming cost V 5 bases and J 6 bases, with 10 bases left between them. The CDR3 nucleotides read TGTGCCAGCAGTCTATCCATCTCTGAAGCTTTCTTT. This translates into CASSLSISEAFF.

The table lists this clone with a count of one. The chain has TRBV15 and TRBJ1-2; 7 bases are a match to TRBD1. Germline CDR1 and CDR2: LNHNV and YYDKDF (reference sequence). The J segment lost 5 bases and the V segment lost 2 bases, leaving 8 bases of the junction unmatched. This CDR3 is built from 15 residues. The CDR3 is CATSRLPGQQYGYTF. CDR3 sequence (DNA): TGTGCCACCAGCAGATTACCGGGACAGCAATATGGCTACACCTTC.

The J gene is TRBJ2-1, the V gene TRBV29-1, with 10 nucleotides matching TRBD2. This CDR3 is built from 16 residues. Germline CDR1 and CDR2: SQVTM and ANQGSEA. The V gene end was trimmed by 5 bases and the J gene end by 4 bases; junction bases not matched to a gene: 11. The chain's CDR3 is CSVRGGVAGGYNEQFF. The CDR3 DNA sequence: TGCAGCGTTCGTGGGGGGGTAGCGGGAGGATACAATGAGCAGTTCTTC.

This chain links TRBV24-1 with TRBJ2-1, with D tentatively TRBD1 or TRBD2 (6 bases each). V lost 3 bases, J lost 10 bases, and 15 bases lay in between. Germline V lookup: CDR1 KGHDR, CDR2 SFDVKD. The CDR3 extends over 14 amino acids. This CDR3 is CATSDVWGAQEQFF. In DNA form, the CDR3 reads TGTGCCACCAGTGATGTGTGGGGGGCCCAGGAGCAGTTCTTC.

The rearrangement uses TRBV29-1 and TRBJ1-2; no reliable D call. This CDR3 spans 15 amino acids. With 6 bases removed from V and 2 bases from J, the gap between germline ends came to 19 bases. Per germline, CDR1 SQVTM and CDR2 ANQGSEA. The CDR3 loop reads CSVPRGPGSNYGYTF. The CDR3 nucleotides are TGCAGCGTGCCCCGTGGTCCGGGGAGCAACTATGGCTACACCTTC.

This clone was recorded once. V is TRBV9 and J is TRBJ1-2; D might be TRBD1 (5 bases). From germline, CDR1 is SGDLS and CDR2 YYNGEE. The CDR3 contains 13 residues. V was trimmed by 4 bases and J by 5 bases, leaving 12 bases between them. In DNA, the CDR3 is TGTGCCAGCAGCTCTCTAGGGGATTATGGCTACACCTTC. Its protein is CASSSLGDYGYTF. The full variable domain, its missing parts supplied by reference TRBV9 and TRBJ1-2, is DSGVTQTPKHLITATGQRVTLRCSPRSGDLSVYWYQQSLDQGLQFLIQYYNGEERAKGNILERFSAQQFPDLHSELNLSSLELGDSALYFCASSSLGDYGYTFGSGTRLTVV.

This chain joins TRBV20-1 and TRBJ1-6; D not certain. CDR1 is DFQATT, CDR2 SNEGSKA, per germline (reference sequence). This CDR3 has 10 residues. Here the CDR3 DNA reads TGCAGCGCCGGTGATGAACCCCTCCACTTT. It yields the protein CSAGDEPLHF.

The chain uses TRBV6-2 or TRBV6-3 and TRBJ1-5; TRBD1 is a possible D gene (6 bases). Trimming stripped 5 bases from V and 5 bases from J, with 13 bases between. Germline CDR1 reads MNHEY; CDR2 reads SVGEGT. There are 14 residues in the CDR3. CDR3: CASSGHREDQPQHF. CDR3 DNA: TGTGCCAGCAGTGGGCACAGGGAGGATCAGCCCCAGCATTTT.

This clone was recorded a few times. V gene TRBV6-5 combines with J gene TRBJ1-4, with D unclear. The germline gives CDR1 MNHEY, CDR2 SVGAGI. V was cut by 6 bases and J by 3 bases, with 5 bases left in between. The CDR3 loop spans 12 amino acids. As DNA, the CDR3 is TGTGCCAGCAGAAGCCCTAATGAAAAACTGTTTTTT. This gives the protein CASRSPNEKLFF.

V usage is TRBV7-9 and J usage is TRBJ2-1, with 9 bases identical to TRBD2. Germline V gives CDR1 SEHNR, CDR2 FQNEAQ (reference sequence). The CDR3 extends over 18 amino acids. V was clipped by 5 bases and J by 1 base; unmatched bases: 12. This chain's CDR3 is CASSPRGSGRRSYNEQFF. CDR3 DNA sequence: TGTGCCAGCAGCCCCCGGGGGAGCGGGAGGAGGTCCTACAATGAGCAGTTCTTC.

The chain links TRBV5-1 to TRBJ1-2; D remains ambiguous. The CDR3 loop spans 14 amino acids. Germline loops: CDR1 SGHRS, CDR2 YFSETQ. Deletions cut 7 bases from V and 2 bases from J, with 15 bases between. CDR3: CASAVGGLNYGYTF. CDR3 DNA sequence: TGCGCCAGCGCAGTAGGAGGGCTGAACTATGGCTACACCTTC.

V and J are TRBV7-6 and TRBJ1-1, with D possibly matching TRBD1 (5 bases). Trimming removed 1 base at V and 5 bases at J, with 8 bases between. Germline CDR1 SGHVS, CDR2 FNYEAQ. CDR3 size: 13 residues. The CDR3 is CASSLGRVTEAFF. The CDR3 nucleotides are TGTGCCAGCAGCTTAGGCAGGGTTACTGAAGCTTTCTTT. Full variable domain (rest looked up from reference TRBV7-6 and TRBJ1-1): GAGVSQSPRYKVTKRGQDVALRCDPISGHVSLYWYRQALGQGPEFLTYFNYEAQQDKSGLPNDRFSAERPEGSISTLTIQRTEQRDSAMYRCASSLGRVTEAFFGQGTRLTVV.

The chain links TRBV29-1 to TRBJ1-2; TRBD1 matches 8 bases. CDR1 and CDR2 (germline): SQVTM, ANQGSEA. V was clipped by 5 bases and J by 3 bases; unmatched bases: 8. CDR3 length: 14 residues. This CDR3 reads CSVIPGTGDYGYTF. The CDR3, as DNA: TGCAGCGTTATACCCGGGACAGGAGACTATGGCTACACCTTC.

This clone was seen a handful of times. The rearrangement joins TRBV6-5 to TRBJ2-2; 7 bases are a match to TRBD1. CDR1 is MNHEY and CDR2 is SVGAGI in the germline V gene. With V trimmed by 8 bases and J by 2 bases, 8 bases remained unmatched. CDR3 length equals 15 residues. The CDR3 spells CASRWDRSNTGELFF. CDR3 coding DNA: TGTGCCAGCCGCTGGGACAGATCTAACACCGGGGAGCTGTTTTTT.

This rearrangement joins TRBV7-9 to TRBJ1-5; D might be TRBD1 (5 bases). The V gene's germline CDR1 is SEHNR and CDR2 FQNEAQ (reference sequence). V dropped 5 bases and J dropped 0 bases, with 8 bases sitting between them. This CDR3 region has 14 residues. In nucleotides, the CDR3 is TGTGCCAGCAGCGAGGACATTAGCAATCAGCCCCAGCATTTT. Protein sequence: CASSEDISNQPQHF.

This chain links TRBV5-8 with TRBJ2-7; no firm D call. This CDR3 contains 16 residues. Germline values: CDR1 SGHTS, CDR2 YDEGEE. The V end was cut by 4 bases, the J end by 1 base, with 18 bases between. The CDR3 DNA is TGTGCCAGCAGCGGTTCTTGGCCGAAAGCGTCCTACGAGCAGTACTTC. This translates into CASSGSWPKASYEQYF. Complete variable domain (other parts from reference TRBV5-8 and TRBJ2-7): EAGVTQSPTHLIKTRGQQATLRCSPISGHTSVYWYQQALGLGLQFLLWYDEGEERNRGNFPPRFSGRQFPNYSSELNVNALELEDSALYLCASSGSWPKASYEQYFGPGTRLTVT.

Of note for this clone: The same CDR3 also results from other DNA sequences found in this sample. The rearrangement joins TRBV28 to TRBJ1-5; D gene ambiguous. The CDR3 is 12 amino acids. V shed 6 bases and J shed 4 bases, with 7 bases lying between them. Germline assignment: CDR1 MDHEN and CDR2 SYDVKM. The CDR3 loop is CASRGGNQPQHF. For the CDR3, the DNA is TGTGCCAGCAGGGGTGGGAATCAGCCCCAGCATTTT.

This chain joins TRBV11-2 and TRBJ2-3, with D perhaps matching TRBD2 (6 bases). V was cut by 5 bases and J by 1 base, with 13 bases left in between. CDR1 and CDR2 (germline): SGHAT, FQNNGV. CDR3 length: 15 residues. The CDR3 here is CASSPVGGGTDTQYF. CDR3 coding DNA: TGTGCCAGCAGCCCGGTGGGAGGAGGCACAGATACGCAGTATTTT.

This chain joins TRBV12-3 or TRBV12-4 and TRBJ1-1; D not certain. Trimming removed 2 bases from V and 5 bases from J, with 9 bases in between. This CDR3 region has 13 residues. The CDR3 DNA reads TGTGCCAGCAGTTTAAAGAGGGTAACTGAAGCTTTCTTT. As protein: CASSLKRVTEAFF.